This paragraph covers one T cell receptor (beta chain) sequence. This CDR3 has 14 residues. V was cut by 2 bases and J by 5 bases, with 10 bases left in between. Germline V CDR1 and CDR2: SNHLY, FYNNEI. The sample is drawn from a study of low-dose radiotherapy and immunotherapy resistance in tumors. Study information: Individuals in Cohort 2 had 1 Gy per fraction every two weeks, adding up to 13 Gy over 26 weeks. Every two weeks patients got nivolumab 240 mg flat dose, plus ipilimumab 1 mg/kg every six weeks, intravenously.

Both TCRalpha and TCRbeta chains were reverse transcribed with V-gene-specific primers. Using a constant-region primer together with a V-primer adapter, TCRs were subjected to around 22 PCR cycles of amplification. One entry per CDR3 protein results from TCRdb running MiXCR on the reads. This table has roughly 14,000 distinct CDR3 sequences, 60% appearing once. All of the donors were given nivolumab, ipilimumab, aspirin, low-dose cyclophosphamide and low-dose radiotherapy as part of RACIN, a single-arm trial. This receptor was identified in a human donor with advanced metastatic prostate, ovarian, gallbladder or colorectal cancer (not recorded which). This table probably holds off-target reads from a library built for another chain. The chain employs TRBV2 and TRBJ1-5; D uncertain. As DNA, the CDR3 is TGTGCCAGCAGTGAAAGGCGTGGGGATCAGCCCCAGCATTTT. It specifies CASSERRGDQPQHF.